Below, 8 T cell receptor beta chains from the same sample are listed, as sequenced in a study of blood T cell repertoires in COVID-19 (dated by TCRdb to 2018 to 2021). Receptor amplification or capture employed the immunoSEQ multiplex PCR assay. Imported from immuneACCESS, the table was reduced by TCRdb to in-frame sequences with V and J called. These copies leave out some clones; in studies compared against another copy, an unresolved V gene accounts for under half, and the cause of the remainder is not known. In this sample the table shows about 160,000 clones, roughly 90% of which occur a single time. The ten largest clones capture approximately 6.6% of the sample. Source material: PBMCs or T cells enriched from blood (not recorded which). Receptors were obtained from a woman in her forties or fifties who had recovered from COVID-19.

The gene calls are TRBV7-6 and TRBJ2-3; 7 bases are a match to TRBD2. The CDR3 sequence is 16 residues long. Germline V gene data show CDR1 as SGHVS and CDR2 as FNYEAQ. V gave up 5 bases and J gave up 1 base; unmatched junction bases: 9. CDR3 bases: TGTGCCAGCAGCCCAAGCCTGAGCGGGGGCACAGATACGCAGTATTTT. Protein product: CASSPSLSGGTDTQYF.

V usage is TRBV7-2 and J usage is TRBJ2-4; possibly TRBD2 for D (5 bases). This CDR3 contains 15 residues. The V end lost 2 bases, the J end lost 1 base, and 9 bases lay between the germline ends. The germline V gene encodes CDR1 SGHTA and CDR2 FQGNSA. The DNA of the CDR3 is TGTGCCAGCAGCTTAACTAGAACCGCCAAAAACATTCAGTACTTC. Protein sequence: CASSLTRTAKNIQYF.

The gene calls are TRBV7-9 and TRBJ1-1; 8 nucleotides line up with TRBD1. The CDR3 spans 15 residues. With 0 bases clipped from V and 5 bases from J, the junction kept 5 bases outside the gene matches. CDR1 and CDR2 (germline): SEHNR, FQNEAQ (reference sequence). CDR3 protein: CASSLATGDRTEAFF. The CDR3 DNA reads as TGTGCCAGCAGCTTAGCGACAGGGGATCGTACTGAAGCTTTCTTT. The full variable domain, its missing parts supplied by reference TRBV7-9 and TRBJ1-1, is DTGVSQNPRHKITKRGQNVTFRCDPISEHNRLYWYRQTLGQGPEFLTYFQNEAQLEKSRLLSDRFSAERPKGSFSTLEIQRTEQGDSAMYLCASSLATGDRTEAFFGQGTRLTVV.

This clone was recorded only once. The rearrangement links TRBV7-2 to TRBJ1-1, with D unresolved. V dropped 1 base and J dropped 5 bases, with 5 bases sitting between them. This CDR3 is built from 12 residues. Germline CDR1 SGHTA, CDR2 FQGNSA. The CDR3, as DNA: TGTGCCAGCAGCTTAGGCCGGACTGAAGCTTTCTTT. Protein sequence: CASSLGRTEAFF.

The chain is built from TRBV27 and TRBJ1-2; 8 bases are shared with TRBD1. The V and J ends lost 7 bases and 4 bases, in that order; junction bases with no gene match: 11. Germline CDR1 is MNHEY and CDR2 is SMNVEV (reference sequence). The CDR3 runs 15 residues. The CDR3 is CASKRQGADPYGYTF. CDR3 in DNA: TGTGCCAGCAAAAGGCAGGGGGCAGACCCCTATGGCTACACCTTC.

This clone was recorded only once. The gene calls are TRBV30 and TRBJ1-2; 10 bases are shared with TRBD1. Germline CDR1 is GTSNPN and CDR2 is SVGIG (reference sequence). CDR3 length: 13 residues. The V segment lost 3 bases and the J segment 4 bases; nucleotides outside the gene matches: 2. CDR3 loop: CAWRDRGIYGYTF. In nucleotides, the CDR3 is TGTGCCTGGAGGGACAGGGGGATCTATGGCTACACCTTC.

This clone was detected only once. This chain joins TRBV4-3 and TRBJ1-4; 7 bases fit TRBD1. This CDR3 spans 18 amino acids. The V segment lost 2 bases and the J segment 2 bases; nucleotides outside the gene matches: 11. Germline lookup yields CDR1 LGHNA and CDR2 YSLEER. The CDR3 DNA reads TGCGCCAGCAGCCAATCCGGTCAACAGGGGATTACTAATGAAAAACTGTTTTTT. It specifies CASSQSGQQGITNEKLFF.

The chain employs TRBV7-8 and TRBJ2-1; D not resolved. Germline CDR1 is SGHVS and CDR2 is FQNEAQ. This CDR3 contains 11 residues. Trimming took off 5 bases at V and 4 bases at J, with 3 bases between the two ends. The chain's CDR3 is CASSPYNEQFF. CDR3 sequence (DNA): TGTGCCAGCAGCCCTTACAATGAGCAGTTCTTC.